Following are 29 T cell receptor beta chains from one sample sequenced in a study of human versus mouse CDR3 diversity and MHC coevolution. TCRdb's table, derived via immunoSEQ multiplex PCR, lists solely in-frame clones and lacks some. The sample lists about 81,000 clones, 93% occurring once. The sequenced sample was naive CD4+ T cells from blood. Subset defined: CD45RO-negative CD62L-positive naive CD4 T cells. These receptors were taken from a person aged 30-69 years in good health.

The J gene is TRBJ1-2, the V gene TRBV5-1, with 7 bases matching TRBD1. Germline-derived CDR1 and CDR2 are SGHRS and YFSETQ. CDR3 size: 14 residues. Trimming took 4 bases from V and 8 from J; bases not matched to a gene: 11. The CDR3 DNA sequence: TGCGCCAGCAGCCTCGGACAGGAGCCCCCGGGCTACACCTTC. Translation: CASSLGQEPPGYTF.

The chain recombines TRBV10-3 with TRBJ1-2; 7 bases map to TRBD1. The junction had 2 bases not matched to a gene; V was cut back by 6 bases and J by 4 bases. Germline lookup yields CDR1 ENHRY and CDR2 SYGVKD. The CDR3 extends over 12 amino acids. The CDR3 protein is CAISRDSYGYTF. In DNA, the CDR3 is TGTGCCATCAGCCGGGACAGCTATGGCTACACCTTC.

The genes are TRBV6-1 and TRBJ2-1; the match to TRBD2 covers 8 bases. CDR1 is MNHNS and CDR2 is SASEGT in the germline V gene. The CDR3 loop spans 14 amino acids. V was pared by 8 bases and J by 0 bases, with 3 bases of the junction left unmatched. DNA for the CDR3: TGTGCCAGCGAAGGGACTAGCTCCTACAATGAGCAGTTCTTC. Protein sequence: CASEGTSSYNEQFF.

The rearrangement uses TRBV5-6 and TRBJ2-5, with 8 bases fitting TRBD2. Germline V gene sequence: CDR1 SGHDT, CDR2 YYEEEE. The CDR3 has 14 amino acids. V was pared by 2 bases and J by 9 bases, with 9 bases of the junction left unmatched. The CDR3 DNA follows: TGTGCCAGCAGCTTCGCCGGGACTAGAAGGGCCCAGTACTTC. This gives the protein CASSFAGTRRAQYF.

The chain recombines TRBV28 with TRBJ1-1; possibly TRBD1 for D (5 bases). V was shortened by 6 bases and J by 11 bases, with 19 bases between the two germline ends. Per germline, CDR1 MDHEN and CDR2 SYDVKM. There are 13 residues in the CDR3. CDR3 sequence: CASRHAGPNGAFF. DNA for the CDR3: TGTGCCAGCAGACACGCAGGGCCCAATGGGGCTTTCTTT.

The genes are TRBV11-2 and TRBJ2-7; TRBD1 is a possible D gene (7 bases). In germline, CDR1 is SGHAT, CDR2 FQNNGV. V was trimmed by 5 bases and J by 2 bases, leaving 16 bases between them. This CDR3 comprises 15 residues. In DNA form, the CDR3 reads TGTGCCAGCAGCCACGGAGGGACAGCCACCTACGAGCAGTACTTC. It translates to CASSHGGTATYEQYF.

This CDR3 reads CAISAGLAGDNEQFF. The CDR3 nucleotides read TGTGCCATCAGTGCCGGACTAGCGGGTGACAATGAGCAGTTCTTC. The genes are TRBV10-3 and TRBJ2-1; 11 positions match TRBD2. The CDR3 contains 15 residues. The V gene's germline CDR1 is ENHRY and CDR2 SYGVKD. The junction had 4 bases not matched to a gene; V was cut back by 4 bases and J by 5 bases.

This chain joins TRBV7-6 and TRBJ2-7, with D tentatively TRBD1 (6 bases). This CDR3 is 13 amino acids long. Germline lookup yields CDR1 SGHVS and CDR2 FNYEAQ. Trimming removed 5 bases from V and 2 bases from J, with 10 bases in between. CDR3 residues: CASSRDIAYEQYF. DNA for the CDR3: TGTGCCAGCAGCCGGGACATTGCCTACGAGCAGTACTTC. Full variable domain (outside the CDR3, taken from reference TRBV7-6 and TRBJ2-7): GAGVSQSPRYKVTKRGQDVALRCDPISGHVSLYWYRQALGQGPEFLTYFNYEAQQDKSGLPNDRFSAERPEGSISTLTIQRTEQRDSAMYRCASSRDIAYEQYFGPGTRLTVT.

This clone was counted a single time. The chain recombines TRBV7-3 with TRBJ2-1; possible D gene TRBD2, 6 bases. V was pared by 5 bases and J by 8 bases, with 16 bases between. Germline loops: CDR1 SGHTA, CDR2 FQGTGA. There are 14 residues in the CDR3. DNA of the CDR3: TGTGCCAGCAGCGTCGGGAGCCGAGGGGATGAGCAGTTCTTC. This gives the protein CASSVGSRGDEQFF.

The rearrangement links TRBV19 to TRBJ1-3; D perhaps matches TRBD1 (5 bases). CDR3 length: 17 amino acids. The ends were cut back, 3 bases at V and 0 bases at J, with 15 bases in the middle. Germline CDR1 LNHDA, CDR2 SQIVND (reference sequence). The CDR3 region has the DNA TGTGCCAGTAGTATTAGGATGACAGTTAACTCTGGAAACACCATATATTTT. Encoded protein: CASSIRMTVNSGNTIYF.

The chain links TRBV15 to TRBJ1-6, with D perhaps TRBD1 (6 bases). Germline V gene sequence: CDR1 LNHNV, CDR2 YYDKDF (reference sequence). Trimming took off 1 base at V and 0 bases at J, with 10 bases between the two ends. The CDR3 is 17 residues long. The CDR3 reads CATSRVTGSSYNSPLHF. CDR3 coding DNA: TGTGCCACCAGCAGAGTTACAGGGAGCTCCTATAATTCACCCCTCCACTTT.

The V and J genes are TRBV11-2 and TRBJ1-1, with TRBD1 as a possible D gene (5 bases). CDR3 length equals 14 residues. Between the trimmed V and J ends, which lost 7 bases and 0 bases, there was a span of 12 bases. CDR1 and CDR2 from the germline V gene are SGHAT and FQNNGV. This CDR3 is CASTAGLMNTEAFF. The CDR3 nucleotides are TGTGCCAGCACCGCAGGGTTGATGAACACTGAAGCTTTCTTT.

The V gene is TRBV6-6, the J gene TRBJ2-7; TRBD1 matches at 9 bases. Germline trimming cut 6 bases from V and 4 bases from J; bases unmatched to any gene: 7. There are 14 residues in the CDR3. Germline CDR1 and CDR2: MNHNY and SVGAGI (reference sequence). CDR3 amino acids: CASSSTGGDYEQYF. The CDR3 coding sequence is TGTGCCAGCAGCTCCACAGGGGGCGATTACGAGCAGTACTTC.

This chain links TRBV2 with TRBJ1-3; D is unclear. The germline gives CDR1 SNHLY, CDR2 FYNNEI. CDR3 length equals 14 residues. V lost 7 bases to trimming and J lost 0 bases, with 10 bases between them. The CDR3 region has the DNA TGTGCCAGCACCGGACTGACCTCTGGAAACACCATATATTTT. As protein: CASTGLTSGNTIYF.

The chain carries TRBV5-1 and TRBJ2-3; 8 bases line up with TRBD2. This CDR3 spans 14 amino acids. V lost 0 bases and J lost 5; bases outside the gene matches: 2. Germline loops: CDR1 SGHRS, CDR2 YFSETQ. The CDR3 DNA reads as TGCGCCAGCAGCTTGGCGCGGGAGGTAGATACGCAGTATTTT. It codes for CASSLAREVDTQYF.

V and J are TRBV19 and TRBJ2-7; D is perhaps TRBD2 (6 bases). The germline V gene has CDR1 LNHDA and CDR2 SQIVND (reference sequence). Trimming took 1 base from V and 2 from J, leaving 9 bases between them. The CDR3 extends over 14 amino acids. In nucleotides, the CDR3 is TGTGCCAGTAGTATAGGGAGGGTTGCCTACGAGCAGTACTTC. Its translation is CASSIGRVAYEQYF.

The chain recombines TRBV27 with TRBJ2-7; 9 positions match TRBD1. The CDR3 contains 15 residues. The trim removed 2 bases at V and 3 bases at J, leaving 5 bases unmatched. CDR1 and CDR2 from the germline V gene are MNHEY and SMNVEV (reference sequence). In DNA, the CDR3 is TGTGCCAGCAGTTTACGACAGGGGGACTTCTACGAGCAGTACTTC. Its translation: CASSLRQGDFYEQYF.

This clone showed up just a few times. The chain combines TRBV2 with TRBJ1-3; 7 bases fit TRBD1. CDR1 is SNHLY, CDR2 FYNNEI, per germline. The CDR3 loop spans 15 amino acids. The junction had 7 bases not matched to a gene; V was cut back by 7 bases and J by 1 base. In nucleotides, the CDR3 is TGTGCCAGCATCCGAAGACAGGGTTCTGGAAACACCATATATTTT. This codes for CASIRRQGSGNTIYF.

The J gene is TRBJ1-4, the V gene TRBV29-1; 9 bases agree with TRBD1. There are 13 residues in the CDR3. V trimming: 4 bases; J trimming: 5 bases; junction bases outside the gene matches: 2. The germline V gene has CDR1 SQVTM and CDR2 ANQGSEA. The CDR3 DNA follows: TGCAGCGTTGCCGGGACAGGGAATGAAAAACTGTTTTTT. It translates to CSVAGTGNEKLFF.

This clone was seen once. The chain recombines TRBV7-2 with TRBJ2-7, with TRBD1 matching 7 bases. V lost 5 bases to trimming and J lost 0 bases; unmatched junction nucleotides: 7. The germline gives CDR1 SGHTA, CDR2 FQGNSA. The CDR3 consists of 15 residues. The CDR3 here is CASSLRRGISYEQYF. CDR3 bases: TGTGCCAGCAGCCTACGCAGGGGGATCTCCTACGAGCAGTACTTC.

The chain employs TRBV28 and TRBJ1-5, with D perhaps matching TRBD1 (6 bases). Trimming removed 7 bases from V and 4 bases from J, with 14 bases in between. Germline-derived CDR1 and CDR2 are MDHEN and SYDVKM. The CDR3 is 14 amino acids. The chain's CDR3 is CASTTPGANQPQHF. CDR3 in DNA: TGTGCCAGCACCACCCCAGGGGCAAATCAGCCCCAGCATTTT.

A remark on this clone: The sample contains more than one DNA sequence encoding this CDR3. The chain links TRBV6-5 to TRBJ2-1; the match to TRBD1 covers 8 bases. The CDR3 sequence is 15 residues long. After removal of 3 bases from V and 0 bases from J, the junction contained 1 base not matched to a gene. Germline assignment: CDR1 MNHEY and CDR2 SVGAGI. This CDR3 reads CASSYTGGSYNEQFF. The CDR3, as DNA: TGTGCCAGCAGTTATACAGGGGGCTCCTACAATGAGCAGTTCTTC.

The V call is TRBV11-2, the J call TRBJ2-3, with 13 bases fitting TRBD2. The CDR3 extends over 16 amino acids. With 5 bases clipped from V and 5 bases from J, the junction kept 7 bases outside the gene matches. Germline loops: CDR1 SGHAT, CDR2 FQNNGV. For the CDR3, the DNA is TGTGCCAGCAGCCCGGGGACTAGCGGGACTCTAGATACGCAGTATTTT. This sequence encodes CASSPGTSGTLDTQYF.

In regard to this clone: Additional DNA sequences in this sample encode the identical CDR3. The chain couples TRBV7-2 to TRBJ2-7; tentative D call: TRBD1 (5 bases). This CDR3 region has 11 residues. Looked up from germline, CDR1 is SGHTA and CDR2 is FQGNSA. Trimming cost V 7 bases and J 4 bases, with 8 bases left between them. CDR3 DNA sequence: TGTGCCAGCACCTCAGGGTACGAGCAGTACTTC. Encoded protein: CASTSGYEQYF.

This clone was seen once. This chain joins TRBV5-1 and TRBJ2-1, with D possibly being TRBD1 (6 bases). Per the germline V gene, CDR1 is SGHRS and CDR2 is YFSETQ. Trimming removed 4 bases from V and 0 bases from J, with 14 bases in between. The CDR3 contains 16 residues. The CDR3 reads CASSQQGDSSYNEQFF. The CDR3 coding sequence is TGCGCCAGCAGCCAACAGGGAGATAGCTCCTACAATGAGCAGTTCTTC.

The CDR3 bases are TGCGCCAGCAGTTTAGGACAGCCGGTTATCAGCGGCTACACCTTC. Amino acids: CASSLGQPVISGYTF. V is TRBV5-1 and J is TRBJ1-2; the D gene is possibly TRBD1 (6 bases). The V end lost 5 bases, the J end lost 8 bases, and 22 bases lay between the germline ends. The germline V gene has CDR1 SGHRS and CDR2 YFSETQ. CDR3 length equals 15 residues.

Turning to this clone: Mismatch with germline at one junction end may stem from a read error. This chain uses TRBV7-7 with TRBJ2-2; D not certain. This CDR3 contains 17 residues. The germline CDR1 and CDR2 sequences are SSHAT and FNYEAQ (reference sequence). The CDR3 spells CASSSHSPAVNTGELFF. Here the CDR3 DNA reads TGTGCTAGCAGCTCCCACTCCCCTGCGGTGAACACCGGGGAGCTGTTTTTT.

This chain connects TRBV27 to TRBJ1-2; D ambiguous. This CDR3 is built from 15 residues. V was trimmed by 3 bases and J by 4 bases, leaving 15 bases between them. CDR1 MNHEY and CDR2 SMNVEV come from the germline V gene (reference sequence). The CDR3 reads CASSLIGTDSYGYTF. The CDR3 region has the DNA TGTGCCAGCAGTTTGATCGGTACCGACTCCTATGGCTACACCTTC.

This chain connects TRBV18 to TRBJ1-4; D is perhaps TRBD1 (6 bases). The CDR3 is 15 amino acids. The V and J ends lost 1 base and 4 bases respectively, with 10 bases between them. The germline V gene has CDR1 KGHSH and CDR2 LQKENI. CDR3 sequence (DNA): TGTGCCAGCTCACCACAAGAACAGGGTAATGAAAAACTGTTTTTT. Its protein product is CASSPQEQGNEKLFF.